This is a list of T cell receptor beta chains from one sample in a study of blood T cell repertoires in COVID-19. Using immunoSEQ multiplex PCR, the repertoire was profiled, and TCRdb retains in-frame clones only, with some absent. The sample consists of roughly 100,000 clones, about nine tenths of them appearing once. The sequencing input was peripheral blood. These receptors were obtained from a man in his forties or fifties with acute or convalescent COVID-19. Both conserved end residues are trimmed from each CDR3. The order of the fields is J gene, V gene, CDR3 protein.

TRBJ2-2 TRBV7-8 ASSPRQGATTGELF
TRBJ1-2 TRBV5-4 ASSLGTGAHYGYT
TRBJ1-2 TRBV5-1 ASSPKAGGYGYT
TRBJ1-2 TRBV5-8 ASSYEDSRTGYT
TRBJ2-7 TRBV19 ASSPGHTYEQY
TRBJ2-3 TRBV9 ASSFLGGGITDTQY
TRBJ2-3 TRBV19 ASSSGFSGSADTQY
TRBJ1-5 TRBV4-1 ASSQGYRGPMGPQH
TRBJ1-1 TRBV6-5 ASTPRTGVIEAF
TRBJ1-3 TRBV15 ATSRDLASPTTHGNTIY
TRBJ1-1 TRBV27 ASSLGRTDEAF
TRBJ2-6 TRBV6-5 ASSTGSSGANVLT
TRBJ1-1 TRBV5-6 ASSYDRGRTEAF
TRBJ2-3 TRBV11-2 ASSLVWREAPTDTQY
TRBJ2-7 TRBV27 ASSFLAGVQPYEQY
TRBJ2-7 TRBV5-1 ASSLGRVDYEQY
TRBJ2-3 TRBV7-2 ASSFLAGDTQY
TRBJ2-7 TRBV29-1 SVPGTGSYEQY
TRBJ1-1 TRBV28 ASSWTGGAEAF
TRBJ1-5 TRBV7-8 ASSTPDSNQPQH
TRBJ2-7 TRBV7-2 ASSSWTSGTYEQY
TRBJ1-1 TRBV5-1 ASSLSQGRAEAF
TRBJ2-7 TRBV6-5 ASSQAQGQQY
TRBJ2-2 TRBV5-1 ASSSDFTGELF
TRBJ2-7 TRBV19 ASSLTGRFEQY
TRBJ2-3 TRBV7-9 ASSPTTGTTDTQY
TRBJ2-2 TRBV7-2 ASSETGGRTGELF
TRBJ1-5 TRBV7-8 ASSLTGPGNQPQH
TRBJ2-7 TRBV27 ASRGGVGEQY
TRBJ1-1 TRBV4-3 ASSQDLGSTEAF
TRBJ1-4 TRBV12-5 ASGRDRGNGANEKLF
TRBJ2-5 TRBV27 ASRLRQGQETQY
TRBJ2-1 TRBV11-2 ASSSQGYEQF
TRBJ2-3 TRBV7-2 ASSLGRGGGTDTQY
TRBJ1-5 TRBV18 ASSRHRGQGQPQH
TRBJ2-1 TRBV7-6 ASSPRTSGRNEQF
TRBJ2-1 TRBV11-2 ASSLGQRPYNEQF
TRBJ1-1 TRBV12-3/TRBV12-4 ASTTDSAPEAF
TRBJ1-4 TRBV10-3 AISEFNSGTPNEKLF
TRBJ2-3 TRBV6-6 ASLNMDTQY
TRBJ1-5 TRBV30 AWSVRDRGQPQH
TRBJ2-7 TRBV11-3 ASSTGTAYEQY
TRBJ2-7 TRBV18 ASSPETGSYEQY
TRBJ1-5 TRBV5-1 ASSLEGQGSQPQH
TRBJ2-1 TRBV24-1 ATSGAGGSYNEQF
TRBJ2-5 TRBV25-1 ASSLGAQETQY
TRBJ2-2 TRBV10-2 ASRTGTGELF
TRBJ2-4 TRBV5-1 ASSKVGGDKNIQY
TRBJ2-7 TRBV4-1 ASSRAAGGDEQY